These 12 T cell receptor beta chains came from one sample sequenced in a study of CD8+CD57+ T cells in acquired aplastic anemia. All patients picked for sequencing had shown, by flow cytometry, an expansion of CD8+CD57+ cells. Genomic DNA was employed as the template in profiling TCR beta VDJ and CDR3. TCRdb analysed the reads with MiXCR anew, one entry per CDR3 protein. Among about 180,000 distinct CDR3 sequences listed, about 44% were seen once. The source material was sorted CD4+, CD8+, or CD8+CD57+ T cells (not recorded which) from PBMCs. These receptors were obtained from a human donor with aplastic anemia.

This clonotype was observed many times. The rearrangement uses TRBV4-2 and TRBJ2-7; TRBD1 is a possible D gene (6 bases). With 1 base removed from V and 2 bases from J, the gap between germline ends came to 12 bases. This CDR3 contains 15 residues. The V gene's germline CDR1 is LGHNA and CDR2 YNFKEQ. The DNA for the CDR3 is TGTGCCAGCAGCCAAGGTGTACAGGGACCCTACGAGCAGTACTTC. Translating it yields CASSQGVQGPYEQYF.

The chain recombines TRBV7-8 with TRBJ2-5; D call uncertain. The ends were cut back, 7 bases at V and 5 bases at J, with 8 bases in the middle. CDR3 length: 11 residues. The V gene's germline CDR1 is SGHVS and CDR2 FQNEAQ. The CDR3 here is CASKIGETQYF. The CDR3 nucleotides read TGTGCCAGCAAAATAGGGGAGACCCAGTACTTC.

The V gene is TRBV19, the J gene TRBJ1-5; perhaps TRBD1 as D (5 bases). Per germline, CDR1 LNHDA and CDR2 SQIVND (reference sequence). The CDR3 is 15 amino acids. Trimming shortened V by 6 bases and J by 0 bases, and 12 bases separated the two germline ends. CDR3 protein: CASSPGTRSNQPQHF. The CDR3 coding sequence is TGTGCCAGTAGCCCAGGGACCCGTAGCAATCAGCCCCAGCATTTT.

The V and J genes are TRBV2 and TRBJ1-1, with no clear D. The ends were cut back, 6 bases at V and 0 bases at J, with 14 bases in the middle. CDR3 length equals 15 residues. CDR1 is SNHLY, CDR2 FYNNEI, per germline. The DNA of the CDR3 is TGTGCCAGCAGGGAATACGATGTAATGAACACTGAAGCTTTCTTT. Translating gives CASREYDVMNTEAFF.

This clonotype was seen at least ten times. This chain joins TRBV10-3 and TRBJ1-3; D remains ambiguous. V was trimmed by 11 bases and J by 0 bases, leaving 8 bases between them. This CDR3 is 12 amino acids long. Germline V gene data show CDR1 as ENHRY and CDR2 as SYGVKD. CDR3 bases: TGTGCCGCCTCTATCTCTGGAAACACCATATATTTT. It codes for CAASISGNTIYF.

The chain uses TRBV11-2 and TRBJ2-5; 8 nucleotides line up with TRBD2. CDR1 and CDR2 from the germline V gene are SGHAT and FQNNGV. V gave up 6 bases and J gave up 2 bases; unmatched junction bases: 8. The CDR3 has 15 amino acids. The CDR3 coding sequence is TGTGCCAGCAGTTTACTCGGGGGGGAGCAAGAGACCCAGTACTTC. It encodes CASSLLGGEQETQYF. The whole variable domain, remainder taken from reference TRBV11-2 and TRBJ2-5, is EAGVAQSPRYKIIEKRQSVAFWCNPISGHATLYWYQQILGQGPKLLIQFQNNGVVDDSQLPKDRFSAERLKGVDSTLKIQPAKLEDSAVYLCASSLLGGEQETQYFGPGTRLLVL.

This clonotype appeared many times. V usage is TRBV19 and J usage is TRBJ1-5, with D possibly being TRBD1 (5 bases). The germline V gene has CDR1 LNHDA and CDR2 SQIVND (reference sequence). With 4 bases removed from V and 3 bases from J, the gap between germline ends came to 7 bases. The CDR3 totals 13 residues. The CDR3 DNA sequence: TGTGCCAGTAGTAAACAGGCCAATCAGCCCCAGCATTTT. Protein product: CASSKQANQPQHF.

The sample holds many counts of this clonotype. The chain carries TRBV20-1 and TRBJ1-4; 9 nucleotides align to TRBD1. The CDR3 is 15 amino acids. Germline V gene sequence: CDR1 DFQATT, CDR2 SNEGSKA (reference sequence). V shed 0 bases, J shed 8 bases, and the junction held 7 bases outside the gene matches. This CDR3 reads CSARDGDREREKLFF. The CDR3 coding sequence is TGCAGTGCTAGAGATGGGGACAGGGAGAGGGAAAAACTGTTTTTT.

The sample holds one count of this clonotype. The chain couples TRBV5-4 to TRBJ1-2; no firm D call. The CDR3 runs to 15 residues. Germline loops: CDR1 SGHNT, CDR2 YYREEE (reference sequence). V was clipped by 7 bases and J by 6 bases, with 22 bases between them. This chain's CDR3 is CASGFWGHQKDGYTF. The CDR3 DNA sequence: TGTGCCAGCGGATTCTGGGGTCACCAGAAGGATGGCTACACCTTC.

This clonotype showed up many times. The chain links TRBV10-3 to TRBJ2-3; a possible D gene is TRBD1 (6 bases). CDR1 ENHRY and CDR2 SYGVKD come from the germline V gene. The CDR3 extends over 13 amino acids. Trimming shortened V by 6 bases and J by 0 bases, and 7 bases separated the two germline ends. The chain's CDR3 is CAIRGQSTDTQYF. The CDR3 DNA follows: TGTGCCATCAGAGGACAGAGCACAGATACGCAGTATTTT.

The chain uses TRBV7-6 and TRBJ1-1; 7 bases fit TRBD1. Germline-derived CDR1 and CDR2 are SGHVS and FNYEAQ. V was pared by 5 bases and J by 5 bases, with 5 bases of the junction left unmatched. This CDR3 is built from 13 residues. The DNA for the CDR3 is TGTGCCAGCAGCCCCGGGACAGCTACTGAAGCTTTCTTT. Its translation: CASSPGTATEAFF.

The table lists this clonotype with many counts. The chain links TRBV19 to TRBJ1-5; D unresolved. Germline V gene sequence: CDR1 LNHDA, CDR2 SQIVND (reference sequence). The CDR3 loop spans 12 amino acids. The V and J ends lost 3 bases and 7 bases respectively, with 7 bases between them. In DNA form, the CDR3 reads TGTGCCAGTAGTATGTGGCCCCAGCCCCAGCATTTT. This translates into CASSMWPQPQHF.